Here is one T cell receptor beta chain with its context. What it binds is not known. The TCR beta cDNA libraries carried unique molecular identifiers. With roughly 0.85 to 11 million T cells as the source, some 500,000 cDNA molecules resulted. TCRdb analysed the PCR reads with MiXCR anew, one entry per CDR3 protein. In the table there are about 430,000 distinct CDR3 sequences, more than 30% of which are singletons. This CDR3 has 14 residues. CDR1 LGHNA and CDR2 YSLEER come from the germline V gene. The V end was cut by 1 base, the J end by 4 bases, with 10 bases between. The data were taken from a study of post-analysis software for immune sequencing data. Study-wide background: Secondary progressive, relapsing-remitting and progressive-relapsing multiple sclerosis were among the included disease courses. The study's findings and limits: Patients used a handful of TRBV segments, including TRBV5-6, TRBV5-1 and TRBV20-1, more often than controls. Versus controls, multiple sclerosis patients showed significantly lower diversity (normalized Chao1).

The V and J genes are TRBV4-3 and TRBJ2-5; possibly TRBD1 or TRBD2 for D (5 bases each). Specimen: blood. This sequence was found in a girl aged 2 to 10 with multiple sclerosis. In nucleotides, the CDR3 is TGCGCCAGCAGCCAAGGTTGGGGGACAGAGACCCAGTACTTC. Translating gives CASSQGWGTETQYF.